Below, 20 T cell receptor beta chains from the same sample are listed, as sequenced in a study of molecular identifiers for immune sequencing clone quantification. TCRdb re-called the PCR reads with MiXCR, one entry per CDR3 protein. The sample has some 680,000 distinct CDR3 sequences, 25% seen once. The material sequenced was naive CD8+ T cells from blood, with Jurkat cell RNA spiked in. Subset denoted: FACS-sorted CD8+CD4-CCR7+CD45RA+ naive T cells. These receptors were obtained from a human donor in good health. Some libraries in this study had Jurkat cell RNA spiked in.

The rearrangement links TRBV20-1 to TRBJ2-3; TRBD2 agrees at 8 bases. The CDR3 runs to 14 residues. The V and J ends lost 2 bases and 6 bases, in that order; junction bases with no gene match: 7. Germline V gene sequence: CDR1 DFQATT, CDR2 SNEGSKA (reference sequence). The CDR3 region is CSARKGLVADTQYF. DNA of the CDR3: TGCAGTGCTAGAAAGGGACTAGTGGCTGATACGCAGTATTTT.

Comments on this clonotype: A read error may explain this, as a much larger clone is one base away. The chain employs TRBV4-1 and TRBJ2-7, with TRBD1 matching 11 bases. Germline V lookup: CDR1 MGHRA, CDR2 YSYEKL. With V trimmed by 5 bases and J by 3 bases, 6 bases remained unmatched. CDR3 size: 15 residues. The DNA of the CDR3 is TGCGCCAGCAGCACCCAAGGGACAGGGGGCTACGAGCAGTACTTC. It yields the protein CASSTQGTGGYEQYF.

Here the CDR3 DNA reads TGTGCCAGCTCAACCCCCGACAGAGATTTTTATGGCTACACCTTC. Its protein is CASSTPDRDFYGYTF. The chain carries TRBV18 and TRBJ1-2, with D perhaps matching TRBD1 (5 bases). Germline-derived CDR1 and CDR2 are KGHSH and LQKENI. V lost 5 bases and J lost 5, with 18 bases in between. The CDR3 covers 15 residues.

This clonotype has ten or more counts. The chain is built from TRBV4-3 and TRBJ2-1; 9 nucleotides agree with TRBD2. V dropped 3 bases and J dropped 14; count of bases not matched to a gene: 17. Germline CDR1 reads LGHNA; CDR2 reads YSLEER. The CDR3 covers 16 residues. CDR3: CASSHTHLTAGGPEFF. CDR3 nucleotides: TGCGCCAGCAGCCACACTCATCTGACGGCGGGAGGGCCTGAGTTCTTC.

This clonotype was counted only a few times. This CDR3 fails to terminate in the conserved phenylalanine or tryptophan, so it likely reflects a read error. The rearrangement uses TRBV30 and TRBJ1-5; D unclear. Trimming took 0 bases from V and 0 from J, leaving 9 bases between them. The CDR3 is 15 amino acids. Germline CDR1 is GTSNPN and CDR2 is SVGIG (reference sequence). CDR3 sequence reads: CAWSVKSRSNQPQHV. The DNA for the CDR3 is TGTGCCTGGAGTGTGAAGTCCCGTAGCAATCAGCCCCAGCATGTT.

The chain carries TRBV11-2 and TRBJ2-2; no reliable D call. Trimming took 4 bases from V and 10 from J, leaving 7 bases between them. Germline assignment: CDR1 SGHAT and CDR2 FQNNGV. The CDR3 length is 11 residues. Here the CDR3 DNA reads TGTGCCAGCAGCTCCATCGTGGAGCTGTTTTTT. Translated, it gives CASSSIVELFF.

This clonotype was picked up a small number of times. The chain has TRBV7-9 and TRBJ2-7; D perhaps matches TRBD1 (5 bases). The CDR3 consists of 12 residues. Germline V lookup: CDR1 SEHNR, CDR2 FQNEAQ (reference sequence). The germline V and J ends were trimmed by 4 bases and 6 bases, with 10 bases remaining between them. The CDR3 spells CASSSRVGEQYF. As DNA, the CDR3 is TGTGCCAGCAGCTCCAGGGTCGGCGAGCAGTACTTC.

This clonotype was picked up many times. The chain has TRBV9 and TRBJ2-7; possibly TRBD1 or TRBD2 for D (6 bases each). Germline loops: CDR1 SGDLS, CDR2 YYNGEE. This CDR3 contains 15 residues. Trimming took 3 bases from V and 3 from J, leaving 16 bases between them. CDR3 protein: CASSARDTLFYEQYF. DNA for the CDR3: TGTGCCAGCAGCGCGCGGGACACCCTCTTCTACGAGCAGTACTTC.

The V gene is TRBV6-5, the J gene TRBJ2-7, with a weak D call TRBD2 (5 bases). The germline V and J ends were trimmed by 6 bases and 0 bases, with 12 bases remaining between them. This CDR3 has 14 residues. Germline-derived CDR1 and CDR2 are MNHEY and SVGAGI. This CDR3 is CASREEVRSYEQYF. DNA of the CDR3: TGTGCCAGCAGGGAGGAGGTTCGCTCCTACGAGCAGTACTTC.

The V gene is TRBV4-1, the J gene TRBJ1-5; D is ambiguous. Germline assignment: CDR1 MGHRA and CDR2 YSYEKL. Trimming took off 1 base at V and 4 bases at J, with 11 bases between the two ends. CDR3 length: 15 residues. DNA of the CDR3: TGCGCCAGCAGCCAAGGCCAGCTCGTTAATCAGCCCCAGCATTTT. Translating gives CASSQGQLVNQPQHF.

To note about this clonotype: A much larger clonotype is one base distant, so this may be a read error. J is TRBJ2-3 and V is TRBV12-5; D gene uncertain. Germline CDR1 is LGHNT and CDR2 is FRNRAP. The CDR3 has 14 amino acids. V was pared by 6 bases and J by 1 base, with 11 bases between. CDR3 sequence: CASGPSFRTDTQYF. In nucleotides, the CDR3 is TGTGCTAGTGGCCCATCCTTTCGCACAGATACGCAGTATTTT.

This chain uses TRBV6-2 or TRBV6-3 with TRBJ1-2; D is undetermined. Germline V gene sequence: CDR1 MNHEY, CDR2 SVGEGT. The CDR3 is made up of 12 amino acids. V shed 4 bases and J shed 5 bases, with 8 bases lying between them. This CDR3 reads CASSLSEYGYTF. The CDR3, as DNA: TGTGCCAGCAGTTTGTCCGAGTATGGCTACACCTTC.

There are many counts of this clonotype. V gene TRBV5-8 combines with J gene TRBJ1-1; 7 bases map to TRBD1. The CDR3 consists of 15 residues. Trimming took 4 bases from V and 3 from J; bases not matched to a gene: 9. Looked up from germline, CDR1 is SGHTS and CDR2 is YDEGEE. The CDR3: CASSQTGTAYTEAFF. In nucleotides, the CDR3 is TGTGCCAGCAGCCAAACCGGGACAGCCTACACTGAAGCTTTCTTT.

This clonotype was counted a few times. For the CDR3, the DNA is TGTGCCACCAGTGACCGCAGGGGTTACACAGATACGCAGTATTTT. Translating it yields CATSDRRGYTDTQYF. J is TRBJ2-3 and V is TRBV24-1, with D maybe TRBD1 (6 bases). Trimming shortened V by 4 bases and J by 2 bases, and 12 bases separated the two germline ends. The CDR3 is 15 residues long. CDR1 KGHDR and CDR2 SFDVKD come from the germline V gene.

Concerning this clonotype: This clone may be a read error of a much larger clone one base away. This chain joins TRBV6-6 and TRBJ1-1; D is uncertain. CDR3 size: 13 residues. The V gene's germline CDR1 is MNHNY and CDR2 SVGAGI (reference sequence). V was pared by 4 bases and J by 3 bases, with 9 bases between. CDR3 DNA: TGTGCCAGCAGTTCCAGTCAATACACTGAAGCTTTCTTT. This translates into CASSSSQYTEAFF.

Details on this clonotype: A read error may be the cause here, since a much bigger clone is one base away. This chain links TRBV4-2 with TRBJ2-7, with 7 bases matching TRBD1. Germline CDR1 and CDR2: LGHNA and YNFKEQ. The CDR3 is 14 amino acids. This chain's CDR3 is CASGHTTGSYEQYF. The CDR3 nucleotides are TGTGCCAGCGGCCACACGACAGGGTCCTACGAGCAGTACTTC.

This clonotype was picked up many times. This CDR3 reads CASSLSLGDEKLFF. The CDR3 DNA is TGTGCCAGCAGTTTATCTCTGGGAGATGAAAAACTGTTTTTT. This chain links TRBV12-3 or TRBV12-4 with TRBJ1-4, with no clear D. The CDR3 runs to 14 residues. V lost 2 bases to trimming and J lost 6 bases, with 10 bases between them.

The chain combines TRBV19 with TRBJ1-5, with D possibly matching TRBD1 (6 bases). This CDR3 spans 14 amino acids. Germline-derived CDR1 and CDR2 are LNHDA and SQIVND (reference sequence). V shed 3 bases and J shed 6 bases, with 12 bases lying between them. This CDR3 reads CASSMETGFQPQHF. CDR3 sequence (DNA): TGTGCCAGTAGTATGGAGACAGGCTTTCAGCCCCAGCATTTT.

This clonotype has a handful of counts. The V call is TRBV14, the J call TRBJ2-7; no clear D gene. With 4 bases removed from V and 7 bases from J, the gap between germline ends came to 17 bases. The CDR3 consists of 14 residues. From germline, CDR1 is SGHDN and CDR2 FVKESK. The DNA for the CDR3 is TGTGCCAGCAGCCTCTCTATGCCCTTCGGGGAGCAGTACTTC. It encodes CASSLSMPFGEQYF.

The chain's CDR3 is CSARDRRGGRADTQYF. CDR3 in DNA: TGCAGTGCTAGAGACCGGCGGGGGGGGCGGGCAGATACGCAGTATTTT. V usage is TRBV20-1 and J usage is TRBJ2-3; 9 bases are a match to TRBD2. Per germline, CDR1 DFQATT and CDR2 SNEGSKA (reference sequence). Trimming took 0 bases from V and 4 from J; bases not matched to a gene: 8. The CDR3 sequence is 16 residues long.